This entry describes one T cell receptor (beta chain). This CDR3 is 15 amino acids long. Germline V gene data show CDR1 as SNHLY and CDR2 as FYNNEI. Unmatched junction bases numbered 8, after V lost 6 bases and J lost 7 bases. The data derive from a study of shared clonotypes between healthy human individuals. Ten immunoSEQ deep assay plates were used to sequence the DNA of unsorted PBMCs. Data came from immunoSEQ multiplex PCR; TCRdb stores just in-frame clones and leaves some out. The table has roughly 500,000 clones, 76% seen once. Sequencing was carried out using PBMCs. The chain carries TRBV2 and TRBJ1-5, with 11 bases aligning to TRBD1. The receptor was isolated from a woman aged 40 to 50 in good health. Some clones in this sample may be carry-over from other donors' samples. The CDR3 bases are TGTGCCAGCAGCCGGGGACAGGGGGTGTTCCAGCCCCAGCATTTT. Translated, it gives CASSRGQGVFQPQHF.